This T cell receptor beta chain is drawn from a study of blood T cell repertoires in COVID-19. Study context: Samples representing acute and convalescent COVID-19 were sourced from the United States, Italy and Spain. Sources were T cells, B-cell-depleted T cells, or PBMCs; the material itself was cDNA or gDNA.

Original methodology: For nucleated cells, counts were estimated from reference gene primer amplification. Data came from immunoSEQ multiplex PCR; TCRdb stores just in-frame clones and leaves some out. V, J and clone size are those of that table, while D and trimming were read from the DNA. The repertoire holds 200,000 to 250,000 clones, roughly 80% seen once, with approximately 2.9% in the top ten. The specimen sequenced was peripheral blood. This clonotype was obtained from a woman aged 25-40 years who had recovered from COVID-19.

Here the CDR3 DNA reads TGTGCCAGTAATGGCGGCACCGGGGAGCTGTTTTTT. The encoded protein is CASNGGTGELFF. The V call is TRBV19, the J call TRBJ2-2; D call uncertain. The CDR3 has 12 amino acids. V lost 7 bases and J lost 4, with 7 bases in between. Germline V lookup: CDR1 LNHDA, CDR2 SQIVND (reference sequence).